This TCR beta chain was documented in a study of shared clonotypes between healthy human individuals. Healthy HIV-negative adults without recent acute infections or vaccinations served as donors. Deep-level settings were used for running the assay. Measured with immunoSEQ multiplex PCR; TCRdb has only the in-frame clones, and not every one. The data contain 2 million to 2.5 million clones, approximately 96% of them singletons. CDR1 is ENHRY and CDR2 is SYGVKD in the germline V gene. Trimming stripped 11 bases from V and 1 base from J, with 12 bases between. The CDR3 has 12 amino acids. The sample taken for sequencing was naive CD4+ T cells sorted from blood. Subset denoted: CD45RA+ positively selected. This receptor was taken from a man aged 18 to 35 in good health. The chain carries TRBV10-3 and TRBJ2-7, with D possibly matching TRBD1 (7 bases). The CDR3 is CAAGGQSYEQYF. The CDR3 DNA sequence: TGTGCCGCCGGGGGACAGTCCTACGAGCAGTACTTC.